The rows below give T cell receptor beta chains drawn from one sample of a study of T cells in Graves' hyperthyroidism and ophthalmopathy. A single record per CDR3 protein comes from TCRdb applying MiXCR to the multiplex PCR reads. The table lists approximately 700,000 distinct CDR3 sequences, about 15% of them singletons, with roughly 8% in the top ten. Source material: blood. The source of these receptors is a man aged 18 to 35 with Graves' hyperthyroidism. Each CDR3 is given with its conserved first and last residue. Each record gives: J gene, D gene, V gene, clone size, CDR3 protein, CDR3 DNA. The D gene is left open where the match is weak. Some rows have no size entry. The others give once, few or many, or a class for an expanded clone.

>TRBJ1-5|.|TRBV2|many
CASSSRAINQPQHF
TGTGCCAGCAGTAGCAGGGCGATAAACCAGCCCCAGCATTTT
>TRBJ1-2|.|TRBV3-1|many
CASSQPGGPSYYGYTF
TGTGCCAGCAGCCAACCTGGGGGACCCAGCTACTATGGCTACACCTTC
>TRBJ1-1|TRBD1|TRBV7-2|many
CASSPFRDRVPEAFF
TGTGCCAGCAGCCCGTTCCGGGACAGGGTGCCTGAAGCTTTCTTT
>TRBJ2-2|TRBD2|TRBV27|.
CASSLGGREVTGELFF
TGTGCCAGCAGTCTGGGTGGGCGGGAGGTCACCGGGGAGCTGTTTTTT
>TRBJ2-2|.|TRBV20-1|.
CSARDPHTGELFF
TGCAGTGCTAGAGATCCTCACACCGGGGAGCTGTTTTTT
>TRBJ2-3|TRBD2|TRBV7-3|few
CASSPTSGNTDTQYF
TGTGCCAGCAGCCCGACTAGCGGGAACACAGATACGCAGTATTTT
>TRBJ1-1|.|TRBV28|many
CASSLFSQGGSEAFF
TGTGCCAGCAGTTTATTCTCACAGGGAGGCTCTGAAGCTTTCTTT
>TRBJ1-1|.|TRBV6-2/TRBV6-3|.
CASSFSYHPADTEAFF
TGTGCCAGCAGTTTTTCGTATCACCCGGCGGACACTGAAGCTTTCTTT
>TRBJ2-3|.|TRBV7-9|few
CASSLVGPDTQYF
TGTGCCAGCAGCTTGGTGGGGCCAGATACGCAGTATTTT
>TRBJ2-7|.|TRBV20-1|.
CSASGSGRGPYEQYF
TGCAGTGCTAGTGGCTCCGGAAGAGGCCCCTACGAGCAGTACTTC
>TRBJ2-1|TRBD1|TRBV5-1|few
CASSADGTGGREQFF
TGCGCCAGCAGCGCCGACGGGACAGGGGGCAGGGAGCAGTTCTTC
>TRBJ2-5|TRBD1|TRBV11-3|many
CASSPRDREEETQYF
TGTGCCAGCAGCCCACGGGACAGGGAAGAAGAGACCCAGTACTTC
>TRBJ2-7|.|TRBV2|.
CASLGGTDEQYF
TGTGCCAGCCTAGGCGGGACAGACGAGCAGTACTTC
>TRBJ1-1|.|TRBV6-6|many
CASSYSAVAEAFF
TGTGCCAGCAGTTACTCGGCGGTGGCTGAAGCTTTCTTT
>TRBJ2-5|TRBD1|TRBV30|many
CAWSLTGTGPETQYF
TGTGCCTGGAGTCTCACCGGGACAGGGCCAGAGACCCAGTACTTC
>TRBJ2-2|.|TRBV28|few
CATQEIGGRNTGELFF
TGTGCCACCCAAGAAATTGGGGGGCGAAACACCGGGGAGCTGTTTTTT
>TRBJ1-1|.|TRBV6-6|few
CASSYLEWGSTEAFF
TGTGCCAGCAGTTACTTGGAGTGGGGGTCCACTGAAGCTTTCTTT
>TRBJ1-6|TRBD1|TRBV12-3/TRBV12-4|once
CASSTGQGDNSPLHF
TGTGCCAGCAGTACCGGACAGGGGGATAATTCACCCCTCCACTTT
>TRBJ2-6|.|TRBV19|.
CASSYDRSSGANVLTF
TGTGCCAGTAGCTACGACAGAAGCTCTGGGGCCAACGTCCTGACTTTC
>TRBJ1-5|.|TRBV12-3/TRBV12-4|few
CASSPSDGLDQPQHF
TGTGCCAGCAGTCCCTCGGACGGACTAGATCAGCCCCAGCATTTT
>TRBJ2-2|.|TRBV5-1|.
CASSAQGNTGELFF
TGCGCCAGCAGCGCCCAGGGGAACACCGGGGAGCTGTTTTTT
>TRBJ2-7|.|TRBV2|many
CASRGHGPYEQYF
TGTGCCAGCAGAGGACACGGACCCTACGAGCAGTACTTC
>TRBJ2-3|TRBD2|TRBV20-1|.
CSASVTGRYTDTQYF
TGCAGTGCTAGTGTTACCGGGAGGTACACAGATACGCAGTATTTT
>TRBJ1-2|.|TRBV11-2|few
CASSPMQRGFYGYTF
TGTGCCAGCAGCCCCATGCAGCGGGGGTTCTATGGCTACACCTTC
>TRBJ2-1|.|TRBV7-2|many
CASNPSAYNEQFF
TGTGCCAGCAACCCGTCAGCCTACAATGAGCAGTTCTTC
>TRBJ1-1|.|TRBV18|many
CASSPQGSWDTEAFF
TGTGCCAGCTCACCTCAGGGCAGCTGGGACACTGAAGCTTTCTTT
>TRBJ1-3|.|TRBV12-3/TRBV12-4|few
CASSWIPPGNTIYF
TGTGCCAGCAGTTGGATCCCCCCGGGAAACACCATATATTTT
>TRBJ2-3|.|TRBV28|many
CASSLYKHTDTQYF
TGTGCCAGCAGTTTATATAAACACACAGATACGCAGTATTTT
>TRBJ2-3|TRBD1|TRBV7-9|.
CASSPPWDRELDTQYF
TGTGCCAGCAGCCCCCCGTGGGACAGGGAGTTAGATACGCAGTATTTT